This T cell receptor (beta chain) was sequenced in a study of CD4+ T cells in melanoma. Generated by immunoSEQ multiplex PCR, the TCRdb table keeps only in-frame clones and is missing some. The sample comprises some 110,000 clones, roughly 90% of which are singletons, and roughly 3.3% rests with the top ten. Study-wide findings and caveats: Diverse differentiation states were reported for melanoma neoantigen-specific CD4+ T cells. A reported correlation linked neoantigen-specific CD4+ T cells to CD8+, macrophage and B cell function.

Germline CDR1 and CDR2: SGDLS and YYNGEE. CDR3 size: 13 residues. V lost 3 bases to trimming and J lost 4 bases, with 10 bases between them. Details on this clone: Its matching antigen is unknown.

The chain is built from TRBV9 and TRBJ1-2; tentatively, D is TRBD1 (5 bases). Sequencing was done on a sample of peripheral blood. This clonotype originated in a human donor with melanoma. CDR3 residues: CASSAQGSYGYTF. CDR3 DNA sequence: TGTGCCAGCAGCGCTCAGGGTTCCTATGGCTACACCTTC.